The rows below give T cell receptor beta chains drawn from one sample of a study of blood T cell repertoires in COVID-19. This table comes from immunoSEQ multiplex PCR, and its TCRdb copy is limited to in-frame clones, with some not included. The profile covers 53,000 or so clones, with 70% to 80% appearing a single time and about 3.5% taken by the ten largest. The material sequenced was peripheral blood. These receptors came from a man in his 60s with acute or convalescent COVID-19. CDR3s include the opening cysteine and the closing phenylalanine or tryptophan. The D gene is left open where the match is weak. Not all rows give a size; the values are once, few, many and, for expanded clones, a class.

clone size	D gene	V gene	J gene	CDR3 length	CDR3 protein	CDR3 DNA
-	-	TRBV30	TRBJ1-1	13	CAWSRGMNTEAFF	TGTGCCTGGAGTAGGGGGATGAACACTGAAGCTTTCTTT
few	-	TRBV7-9	TRBJ1-1	14	CASSFLSMSTEAFF	TGTGCCAGCAGCTTCTTGTCCATGAGCACTGAAGCTTTCTTT
-	-	TRBV5-1	TRBJ2-6	16	CASNGQSPSGANVLTF	TGCGCCAGCAATGGACAGAGTCCATCTGGGGCCAACGTCCTGACTTTC
-	TRBD2	TRBV14	TRBJ2-7	14	CASSPVLARGEQYF	TGTGCCAGCAGCCCCGTACTAGCGAGAGGCGAGCAGTACTTC
-	-	TRBV28	TRBJ2-7	14	CASSSSGLLYEQYF	TGTGCCAGCAGTTCCTCGGGACTTCTCTACGAGCAGTACTTC
-	-	TRBV7-9	TRBJ2-3	12	CASSPSTDTQYF	TGTGCCAGCAGTCCTAGCACAGATACGCAGTATTTT
-	TRBD2	TRBV5-6	TRBJ2-5	16	CASSLRAGDARKTQYF	TGTGCCAGCAGCTTAAGAGCGGGAGACGCGCGGAAGACCCAGTACTTC
-	TRBD1	TRBV24-1	TRBJ2-7	15	CATSDDRDRVHEQYF	TGTGCCACCAGTGATGACCGGGACAGGGTCCACGAGCAGTACTTC
-	-	TRBV6-2/TRBV6-3	TRBJ2-1	15	CASSRLAFSYNEQFF	TGTGCCAGCAGTCGGCTAGCATTTTCCTACAATGAGCAGTTCTTC
-	-	TRBV2	TRBJ2-1	12	CASQDSYNEQFF	TGTGCCAGCCAGGATTCCTACAATGAGCAGTTCTTC
-	-	TRBV6-5	TRBJ1-2	15	CASNPRVGHNYGYTF	TGTGCCAGCAATCCCAGGGTCGGCCATAACTATGGCTACACCTTC
few	-	TRBV5-5	TRBJ1-4	17	CASSLGPSGNRNEKLFF	TGTGCCAGCAGCTTGGGCCCGTCAGGGAATCGGAATGAAAAACTGTTTTTT
-	TRBD2	TRBV30	TRBJ2-1	14	CAWELAGGPNEQFF	TGTGCCTGGGAACTAGCGGGAGGGCCCAATGAGCAGTTCTTC
-	-	TRBV11-3	TRBJ1-2	13	CASSLGGVHGYTF	TGTGCCAGCAGCTTAGGGGGGGTTCATGGCTACACCTTC
-	TRBD1	TRBV7-2	TRBJ2-5	14	CASSWGQGQETQYF	TGTGCCAGTTCTTGGGGACAGGGTCAAGAGACCCAGTACTTC
-	-	TRBV5-5	TRBJ2-5	16	CASSLGLGEGEETQYF	TGTGCCAGCAGCTTGGGACTGGGAGAGGGAGAAGAGACCCAGTACTTC
-	TRBD1	TRBV4-3	TRBJ1-4	15	CASSQDQTGEGKLFF	TGCGCCAGCAGCCAAGATCAGACAGGGGAAGGAAAACTGTTTTTT
-	-	TRBV12-3/TRBV12-4	TRBJ2-7	13	CASSQQLPGEQYF	TGTGCCAGCAGCCAACAACTTCCGGGGGAGCAGTACTTC
once	-	TRBV28	TRBJ1-1	11	CASGGNTEAFF	TGTGCCAGCGGAGGGAACACTGAAGCTTTCTTT
-	-	TRBV18	TRBJ2-7	16	CASSPTRGQGSLEQYF	TGTGCCAGCTCACCGACGCGGGGGCAGGGATCCCTCGAGCAGTACTTC
-	-	TRBV19	TRBJ2-3	14	CASSKQASTDTQYF	TGTGCCAGTAGTAAACAGGCGAGCACAGATACGCAGTATTTT
-	TRBD2	TRBV27	TRBJ2-2	17	CASSLSWSGRRSGELFF	TGTGCCAGCAGTTTATCGTGGAGCGGGAGACGATCCGGGGAGCTGTTTTTT